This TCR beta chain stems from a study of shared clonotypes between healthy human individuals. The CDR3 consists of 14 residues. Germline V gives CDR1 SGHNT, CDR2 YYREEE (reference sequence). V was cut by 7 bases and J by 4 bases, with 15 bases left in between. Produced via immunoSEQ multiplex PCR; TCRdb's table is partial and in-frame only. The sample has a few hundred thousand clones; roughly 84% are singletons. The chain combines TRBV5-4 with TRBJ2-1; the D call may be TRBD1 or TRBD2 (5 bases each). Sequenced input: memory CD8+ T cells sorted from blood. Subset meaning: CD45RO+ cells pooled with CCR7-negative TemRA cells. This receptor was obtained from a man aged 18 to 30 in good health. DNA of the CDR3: TGTGCCAGCGGACCCGAGGGGCCATACAATGAGCAGTTCTTC. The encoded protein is CASGPEGPYNEQFF.